Following are 4 T cell receptor beta chains from one sample sequenced in a study of cytomegalovirus exposure and HLA in healthy donors (TCRdb year 2017). The library came from the immunoSEQ multiplex PCR assay. For the multiplex PCR, a mixture combining 60 forward primers for TCR Vbeta segments and 13 reverse primers for TCR Jbeta segments was used. TCRdb provides this immuneACCESS table in a form limited to in-frame rearrangements. Some clones are lacking; in checked studies, under half of them reflect an unresolved V gene, and why the rest are absent is not known. A total of some 75,000 clones appear in this sample, under 80% of them only once. Of the sample, around 6.4% is held by the ten largest clones. Sequenced input: PBMCs. These receptors all stem from a man between 18 and 35 years old in good health and CMV-seropositive.

The V call is TRBV25-1, the J call TRBJ2-5, with 10 bases matching TRBD2. Germline CDR1 reads MGHDK; CDR2 reads SYGVNS. Trimming took 5 bases from V and 5 from J; bases not matched to a gene: 5. The CDR3 covers 14 residues. The CDR3 nucleotides are TGTGCCAGCAGTCCTAGCGGGAGTGGGGAGACCCAGTACTTC. Encoded protein: CASSPSGSGETQYF.

The J gene is TRBJ2-7, the V gene TRBV7-6; 7 nucleotides align to TRBD2. CDR3 length equals 13 residues. V lost 2 bases and J lost 7; bases outside the gene matches: 5. Germline CDR1 and CDR2: SGHVS and FNYEAQ. Written as DNA, the CDR3 is TGTGCCAGCAGCTTAAGCGGGGCCGGTGAGCAGTACTTC. The encoded protein is CASSLSGAGEQYF.

This clone turned up a few times. The CDR3 DNA follows: TGCGCCAGCACCAACTCTGGAAACACCATATATTTT. Residues: CASTNSGNTIYF. The chain uses TRBV10-1 and TRBJ1-3; D gene ambiguous. V was cut by 7 bases and J by 0 bases, with 4 bases left in between. Germline V gene sequence: CDR1 WNHNN, CDR2 SYGVQD (reference sequence). The CDR3 has 12 amino acids.

The genes are TRBV7-9 and TRBJ1-2; D unclear. CDR3 length: 13 residues. The germline CDR1 and CDR2 sequences are SEHNR and FQNEAQ (reference sequence). The germline V and J ends were trimmed by 8 bases and 3 bases, with 13 bases remaining between them. CDR3 bases: TGTGCCAGCGGCAGAGGCGCTGACTATGGCTACACCTTC. It yields the protein CASGRGADYGYTF. Full variable domain (missing parts from reference TRBV7-9 and TRBJ1-2): DTGVSQNPRHKITKRGQNVTFRCDPISEHNRLYWYRQTLGQGPEFLTYFQNEAQLEKSRLLSDRFSAERPKGSFSTLEIQRTEQGDSAMYLCASGRGADYGYTFGSGTRLTVV.